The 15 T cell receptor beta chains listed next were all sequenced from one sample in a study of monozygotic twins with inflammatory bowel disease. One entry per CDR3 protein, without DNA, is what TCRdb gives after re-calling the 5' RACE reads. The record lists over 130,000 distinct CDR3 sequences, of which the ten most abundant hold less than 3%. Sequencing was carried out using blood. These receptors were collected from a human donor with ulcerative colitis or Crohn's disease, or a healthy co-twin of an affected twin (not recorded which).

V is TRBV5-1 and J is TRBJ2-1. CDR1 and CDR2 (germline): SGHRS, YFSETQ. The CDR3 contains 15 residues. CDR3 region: CASSSDPSSYNEQFF.

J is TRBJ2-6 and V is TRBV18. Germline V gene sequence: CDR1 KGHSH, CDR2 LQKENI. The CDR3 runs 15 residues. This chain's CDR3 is CASSLRTGGANVLTF. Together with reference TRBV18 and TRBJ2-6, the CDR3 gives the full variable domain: NAGVMQNPRHLVRRRGQEARLRCSPMKGHSHVYWYRQLPEEGLKFMVYLQKENIIDESGMPKERFSAEFPKEGPSILRIQQVVRGDSAAYFCASSLRTGGANVLTFGAGSRLTVL.

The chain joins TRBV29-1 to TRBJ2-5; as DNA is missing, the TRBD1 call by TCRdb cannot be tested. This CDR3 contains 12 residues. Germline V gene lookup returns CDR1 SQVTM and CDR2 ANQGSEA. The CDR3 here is CSVEPGEETQYF. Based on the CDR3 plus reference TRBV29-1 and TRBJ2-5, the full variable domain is SAVISQKPSRDICQRGTSLTIQCQVDSQVTMMFWYRQQPGQSLTLIATANQGSEATYESGFVIDKFPISRPNLTFSTLTVSNMSPEDSSIYLCSVEPGEETQYFGPGTRLLVL.

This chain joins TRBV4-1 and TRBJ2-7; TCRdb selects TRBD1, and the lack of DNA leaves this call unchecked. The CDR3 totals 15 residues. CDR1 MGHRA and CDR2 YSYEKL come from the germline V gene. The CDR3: CASSQPGQGVYEQYF.

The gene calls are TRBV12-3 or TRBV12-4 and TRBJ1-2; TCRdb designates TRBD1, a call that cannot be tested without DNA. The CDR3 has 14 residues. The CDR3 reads CASSLRTGVYGYTF.

CDR3: CASSLGRNTIYF. V is TRBV7-2 and J is TRBJ1-3. The CDR3 runs 12 residues. CDR1 and CDR2 from the germline V gene are SGHTA and FQGNSA.

The CDR3 sequence: CASSDFSSGSYEQYF. V gene TRBV25-1 combines with J gene TRBJ2-7. Per germline, CDR1 MGHDK and CDR2 SYGVNS. The CDR3 has 15 residues.

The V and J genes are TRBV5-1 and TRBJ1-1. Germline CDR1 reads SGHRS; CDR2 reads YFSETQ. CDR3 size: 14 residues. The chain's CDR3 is CASSLAPGNAEAFF.

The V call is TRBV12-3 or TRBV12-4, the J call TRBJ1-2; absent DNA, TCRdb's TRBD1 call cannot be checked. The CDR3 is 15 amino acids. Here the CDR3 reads CASSLARGRGNGYTF.

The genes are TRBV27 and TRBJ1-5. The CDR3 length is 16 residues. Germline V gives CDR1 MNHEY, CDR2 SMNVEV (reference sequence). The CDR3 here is CASSLMAGYSNQPQHF.

The CDR3 sequence is CASSSDPGPQETQYF. V and J are TRBV5-1 and TRBJ2-5; absent DNA, TCRdb's TRBD1 call cannot be checked. Germline CDR1 reads SGHRS; CDR2 reads YFSETQ. This CDR3 contains 15 residues.

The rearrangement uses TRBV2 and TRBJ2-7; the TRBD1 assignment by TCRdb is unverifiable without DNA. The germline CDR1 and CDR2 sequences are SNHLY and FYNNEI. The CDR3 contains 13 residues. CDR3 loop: CASNQGQKYEQYF.

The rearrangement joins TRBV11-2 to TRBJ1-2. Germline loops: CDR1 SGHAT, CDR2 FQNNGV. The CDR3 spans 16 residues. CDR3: CASSLDLNPLNYGYTF.

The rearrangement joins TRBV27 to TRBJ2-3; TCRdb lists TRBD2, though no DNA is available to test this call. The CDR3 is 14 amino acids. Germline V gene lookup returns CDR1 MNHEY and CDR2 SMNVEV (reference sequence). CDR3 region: CASRGGLGTDTQYF.

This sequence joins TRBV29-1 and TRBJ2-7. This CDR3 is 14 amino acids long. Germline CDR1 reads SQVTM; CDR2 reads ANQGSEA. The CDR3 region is CSVIRTGSTYEQYF.